The TCR beta chain under discussion was sequenced for a study of T cells in Graves' hyperthyroidism and ophthalmopathy. Across the study: At initial diagnosis, before any treatment had begun, peripheral blood was obtained.

Points on this clonotype: Antigen specificity is unknown.

Study-wide results and limits: In blood, most of the thyroid clonotypes expanded above 0.001 were also present.

RNA transcripts provided the source from which TCR beta CDR3 regions were amplified. HTBI primers were used for first-round RT-PCR of the TCR CDR3. TCRdb independently ran MiXCR on the multiplex PCR reads; one entry per CDR3 protein. The sample consists of about half a million distinct CDR3 sequences, about 20% of them appearing once. With V trimmed by 5 bases and J by 0 bases, 4 bases remained unmatched. The germline V gene has CDR1 SNHLY and CDR2 FYNNEI. This CDR3 is 16 amino acids long. This TCR was sampled from a woman aged 70-85 years with Graves' ophthalmopathy. The chain uses TRBV2 and TRBJ2-6, with 7 bases fitting TRBD1. Sequenced material: blood. The DNA of the CDR3 is TGTGCCAGCAGTTCCTACAGGGGCTCTGGGGCCAACGTCCTGACTTTC. It codes for CASSSYRGSGANVLTF.